These 26 T cell receptor beta chains share one sample of origin, sequenced in a study of blood T cell repertoires in COVID-19. The method was immunoSEQ multiplex PCR; TCRdb's version includes in-frame clones alone and lacks a portion of them. The profile covers about 200,000 clones, with 92% appearing a single time and approximately 1.2% taken by the ten largest. The source material was peripheral blood. These TCRs come from a man younger than 45 with acute or convalescent COVID-19.

This chain uses TRBV6-4 with TRBJ2-7, with a tentative D call TRBD2 (6 bases). Per germline, CDR1 MRHNA and CDR2 SNTAGT. The CDR3 has 14 amino acids. V was pared by 6 bases and J by 3 bases, with 15 bases between. CDR3 in amino acids: CASSPSSGDYEQYF. In DNA form, the CDR3 reads TGTGCCAGCAGCCCCAGTAGCGGCGACTACGAGCAGTACTTC.

A word on this clone: This CDR3 is also generated by other DNA sequences in the sample. V gene TRBV2 combines with J gene TRBJ1-5, with D possibly matching TRBD1 (5 bases). The CDR3 length is 13 residues. Looked up from germline, CDR1 is SNHLY and CDR2 is FYNNEI. V lost 4 bases and J lost 4, with 8 bases in between. DNA for the CDR3: TGTGCCAGCAGTGGACAGAGGAATCAGCCCCAGCATTTT. It yields the protein CASSGQRNQPQHF.

The J gene is TRBJ1-1, the V gene TRBV5-6, with D possibly being TRBD1 (5 bases). V lost 3 bases and J 4 bases, leaving 10 bases between the germline ends. The CDR3 covers 13 residues. The V gene's germline CDR1 is SGHDT and CDR2 YYEEEE. CDR3 coding DNA: TGTGCCAGCAGCTCTCGGGGGACCACTGAAGCTTTCTTT. Amino acids: CASSSRGTTEAFF.

The rearrangement uses TRBV2 and TRBJ1-1, with 7 positions matching TRBD1. The junction had 4 bases not matched to a gene; V was cut back by 1 base and J by 5 bases. The germline CDR1 and CDR2 sequences are SNHLY and FYNNEI. CDR3 length equals 14 residues. CDR3: CASSEEGALTEAFF. The CDR3 DNA follows: TGTGCCAGCAGTGAAGAGGGGGCATTGACTGAAGCTTTCTTT.

This rearrangement joins TRBV28 to TRBJ2-3, with 8 bases fitting TRBD1. Germline V gene lookup returns CDR1 MDHEN and CDR2 SYDVKM. The trim removed 2 bases at V and 3 bases at J, leaving 4 bases unmatched. The CDR3 covers 15 residues. CDR3 nucleotides: TGTGCCAGCAGTTTAGGGCAGGGGGCGACAGATACGCAGTATTTT. Amino acid sequence: CASSLGQGATDTQYF.

The V call is TRBV2, the J call TRBJ2-4, with D possibly being TRBD2 (6 bases). CDR3 length: 13 residues. Between the trimmed V and J ends, which lost 4 bases and 7 bases, there was a span of 11 bases. Looked up from germline, CDR1 is SNHLY and CDR2 is FYNNEI. Written as DNA, the CDR3 is TGTGCCAGCAGTGGATGGGACTCGAACATTCAGTACTTC. Protein: CASSGWDSNIQYF.

V and J are TRBV19 and TRBJ2-2, with 8 positions matching TRBD2. The CDR3 contains 17 residues. From germline, CDR1 is LNHDA and CDR2 SQIVND (reference sequence). Trimming at V came to 3 bases and at J to 6 bases, leaving 12 bases not matched to a gene. The CDR3 DNA follows: TGTGCCAGTAGTATTCCCCCCCGGGGGGGAGAAGCCGGGGAGCTGTTTTTT. It yields the protein CASSIPPRGGEAGELFF.

This clone has a handful of counts. The same CDR3 also results from other DNA sequences found in this sample. The V and J genes are TRBV5-1 and TRBJ2-3; D unresolved. Trimming shortened V by 4 bases and J by 0 bases, and 3 bases separated the two germline ends. The length of the CDR3 is 12 residues. The germline gives CDR1 SGHRS, CDR2 YFSETQ. The DNA of the CDR3 is TGCGCCAGCAGCCTAAGCACAGATACGCAGTATTTT. This encodes CASSLSTDTQYF.

This rearrangement joins TRBV3-1 (or the pseudogene TRBV3-2) to TRBJ2-1; D not certain. The V end was cut by 3 bases, the J end by 8 bases, with 11 bases between. The CDR3 has 13 amino acids. The V gene's germline CDR1 is LGHDT and CDR2 YNNKEL (reference sequence). The CDR3 region is CASSQRLSYEQFF. CDR3 coding DNA: TGTGCCAGCAGCCAGAGATTGAGTTATGAGCAGTTCTTC.

The rearrangement joins TRBV6-6 to TRBJ2-7, with 7 bases aligning to TRBD1. The CDR3 spans 13 residues. Germline loops: CDR1 MNHNY, CDR2 SVGAGI (reference sequence). The J segment lost 2 bases and the V segment lost 8 bases, leaving 6 bases of the junction unmatched. The CDR3 here is CASQTGSAYEQYF. CDR3 nucleotide sequence: TGTGCCAGCCAGACAGGGTCCGCCTACGAGCAGTACTTC.

J is TRBJ1-5 and V is TRBV30, with no clear D. CDR1 is GTSNPN, CDR2 SVGIG, per germline (reference sequence). Trimming removed 0 bases from V and 7 bases from J, with 10 bases in between. The length of the CDR3 is 13 residues. CDR3 sequence reads: CAWSVQSEQPQHF. The CDR3 DNA follows: TGTGCCTGGAGTGTACAGTCGGAACAGCCCCAGCATTTT. Based on the CDR3 plus reference TRBV30 and TRBJ1-5, the full variable domain is SQTIHQWPATLVQPVGSPLSLECTVEGTSNPNLYWYRQAAGRGLQLLFYSVGIGQISSEVPQNLSASRPQDRQFILSSKKLLLSDSGFYLCAWSVQSEQPQHFGDGTRLSIL.

The chain combines TRBV3-1 (or the pseudogene TRBV3-2) with TRBJ2-5, with no clear D. V was shortened by 5 bases and J by 2 bases, with 12 bases between the two germline ends. Germline loops: CDR1 LGHDT, CDR2 YNNKEL (reference sequence). This CDR3 contains 14 residues. CDR3 in amino acids: CASSATEGQETQYF. CDR3 coding DNA: TGTGCCAGCAGCGCAACAGAAGGTCAAGAGACCCAGTACTTC.

The rearrangement joins TRBV30 to TRBJ2-7; the match to TRBD2 covers 8 bases. The germline CDR1 and CDR2 sequences are GTSNPN and SVGIG (reference sequence). The J segment lost 0 bases and the V segment lost 2 bases, leaving 6 bases of the junction unmatched. This CDR3 is built from 15 residues. CDR3 amino acids: CAWSYSGGGSYEQYF. The CDR3 bases are TGTGCCTGGAGTTACAGCGGGGGCGGCTCCTACGAGCAGTACTTC. Supplemented by reference TRBV30 and TRBJ2-7, the full variable domain reads SQTIHQWPATLVQPVGSPLSLECTVEGTSNPNLYWYRQAAGRGLQLLFYSVGIGQISSEVPQNLSASRPQDRQFILSSKKLLLSDSGFYLCAWSYSGGGSYEQYFGPGTRLTVT.

V gene TRBV5-1 combines with J gene TRBJ1-4; 9 bases map to TRBD1. J lost 0 bases, V lost 4 bases, and 7 bases had no gene match. The CDR3 consists of 17 residues. In germline, CDR1 is SGHRS, CDR2 YFSETQ. In DNA, the CDR3 is TGCGCCAGCAGCCGGGGGGACAGGGCCCCAACTAATGAAAAACTGTTTTTT. It specifies CASSRGDRAPTNEKLFF.

To note about this clone: Other DNA sequences in this sample translate to the same CDR3. Here the CDR3 DNA reads TGCAGCGTTGGGGACAGACCCTATGGCTACACCTTC. Amino acids: CSVGDRPYGYTF. J is TRBJ1-2 and V is TRBV29-1; 7 bases map to TRBD1. The ends lost 4 bases at V and 4 bases at J; junction bases unmatched: 3. This CDR3 region has 12 residues. Germline loops: CDR1 SQVTM, CDR2 ANQGSEA. Filled out from reference TRBV29-1 and TRBJ1-2, the complete variable domain reads SAVISQKPSRDICQRGTSLTIQCQVDSQVTMMFWYRQQPGQSLTLIATANQGSEATYESGFVIDKFPISRPNLTFSTLTVSNMSPEDSSIYLCSVGDRPYGYTFGSGTRLTVV.

This chain links TRBV5-3 with TRBJ2-7; weak D call: TRBD2 (5 bases). TRBV5-3 is an ORF, with its function uncertain. The CDR3 is 13 residues long. V lost 4 bases, J lost 5 bases, and 13 bases lay in between. The CDR3 sequence is CARSPWWGDEQYF. The CDR3 DNA sequence: TGTGCCAGAAGCCCTTGGTGGGGAGACGAGCAGTACTTC.

The chain has TRBV7-8 and TRBJ1-2, with 8 bases fitting TRBD1. The trim removed 5 bases at V and 5 bases at J, leaving 4 bases unmatched. Germline V gives CDR1 SGHVS, CDR2 FQNEAQ. This CDR3 region has 13 residues. CDR3 region: CASSPGQGYGYTF. The CDR3, as DNA: TGTGCCAGCAGCCCAGGACAGGGTTATGGCTACACCTTC.

This sequence joins TRBV4-1 and TRBJ1-1, with D tentatively TRBD1 (6 bases). The CDR3 covers 16 residues. V was trimmed by 3 bases and J by 1 base, leaving 15 bases between them. Looked up from germline, CDR1 is MGHRA and CDR2 is YSYEKL. CDR3 bases: TGCGCCAGCAGCCACATCGGGGGGGCGCGGAACACTGAAGCTTTCTTT. It specifies CASSHIGGARNTEAFF.

This chain connects TRBV7-9 to TRBJ1-1; tentatively, D is TRBD1 (5 bases). Germline lookup yields CDR1 SEHNR and CDR2 FQNEAQ (reference sequence). V lost 1 base to trimming and J lost 4 bases, with 10 bases between them. There are 14 residues in the CDR3. The CDR3 sequence: CASSLEQVVTEAFF. The CDR3 DNA sequence: TGTGCCAGCAGCTTAGAACAGGTGGTCACTGAAGCTTTCTTT.

The rearrangement links TRBV18 to TRBJ1-5; D gene ambiguous. Per the germline V gene, CDR1 is KGHSH and CDR2 is LQKENI. The CDR3 covers 13 residues. Trimming shortened V by 2 bases and J by 7 bases, and 9 bases separated the two germline ends. CDR3 sequence reads: CASSPGVAQPQHF. The CDR3 DNA reads as TGTGCCAGCTCACCAGGGGTAGCGCAGCCCCAGCATTTT.

This clone occurred a few times. The genes are TRBV7-2 and TRBJ1-5; 7 bases map to TRBD1. With 5 bases clipped from V and 7 bases from J, the junction kept 17 bases outside the gene matches. The germline gives CDR1 SGHTA, CDR2 FQGNSA. There are 17 residues in the CDR3. DNA for the CDR3: TGTGCCAGCAGCCTCAGGTTGGGGACAGTCGGGTCGCAGCCCCAGCATTTT. It codes for CASSLRLGTVGSQPQHF.

The genes are TRBV25-1 and TRBJ1-5, with TRBD1 matching over 9 bases. V was clipped by 4 bases and J by 4 bases; unmatched bases: 8. The CDR3 consists of 16 residues. Germline V CDR1 and CDR2: MGHDK, SYGVNS. The CDR3 coding sequence is TGTGCCAGCAGTGGAGGAGACAGGGGGTTTAATCAGCCCCAGCATTTT. Translation gives CASSGGDRGFNQPQHF. The complete variable domain, with remaining parts taken from reference TRBV25-1 and TRBJ1-5, reads EADIYQTPRYLVIGTGKKITLECSQTMGHDKMYWYQQDPGMELHLIHYSYGVNSTEKGDLSSESTVSRIRTEHFPLTLESARPSHTSQYLCASSGGDRGFNQPQHFGDGTRLSIL.

V gene TRBV30 combines with J gene TRBJ1-1, with a tentative D call TRBD1 (5 bases). The length of the CDR3 is 13 residues. Germline V lookup: CDR1 GTSNPN, CDR2 SVGIG (reference sequence). Trimming left V 4 bases short and J 0 bases short, with 9 bases between. CDR3 loop: CAWTRQLNTEAFF. The CDR3 DNA follows: TGTGCCTGGACGCGACAGTTGAACACTGAAGCTTTCTTT. Full variable domain (missing parts from reference TRBV30 and TRBJ1-1): SQTIHQWPATLVQPVGSPLSLECTVEGTSNPNLYWYRQAAGRGLQLLFYSVGIGQISSEVPQNLSASRPQDRQFILSSKKLLLSDSGFYLCAWTRQLNTEAFFGQGTRLTVV.

The rearrangement joins TRBV3-1 (or the pseudogene TRBV3-2) to TRBJ1-1; 10 bases align to TRBD1. The length of the CDR3 is 15 residues. With V trimmed by 4 bases and J by 8 bases, 10 bases remained unmatched. In germline, CDR1 is LGHDT, CDR2 YNNKEL (reference sequence). The CDR3 loop is CASSPRGTGATEAFF. DNA for the CDR3: TGTGCCAGCAGCCCCCGTGGGACAGGGGCTACCGAAGCTTTCTTT.

The rearrangement uses TRBV5-5 and TRBJ2-5; 7 positions agree with TRBD1. Looked up from germline, CDR1 is SGHKS and CDR2 is YYEKEE (reference sequence). This CDR3 comprises 16 residues. Trimming removed 2 bases from V and 4 bases from J; junction bases left unmatched: 11. This CDR3 is CASSFHRFPGGETQYF. Written as DNA, the CDR3 is TGTGCCAGCAGCTTCCACAGGTTCCCAGGGGGAGAGACCCAGTACTTC.

The gene calls are TRBV11-2 and TRBJ2-7; 10 positions agree with TRBD2. The CDR3 is 15 amino acids. The V and J ends lost 1 base and 2 bases, in that order; junction bases with no gene match: 2. Germline CDR1 is SGHAT and CDR2 is FQNNGV. CDR3 sequence reads: CASSLASGSAYEQYF. The CDR3 nucleotides are TGTGCCAGCAGCTTAGCTAGCGGGAGTGCCTACGAGCAGTACTTC.